The present entry profiles one T cell receptor beta chain with its context. The data were obtained in a study of cytomegalovirus exposure and HLA in healthy donors. The PCR had 60 Vbeta and 13 Jbeta primers. The repertoire was sequenced with immunoSEQ multiplex PCR; TCRdb's copy has only in-frame clones and lacks some. This sample carries roughly 130,000 clones, just under 75% of them seen once, and the ten largest clones take approximately 7%. The CDR3 is 14 residues long. Germline CDR1 and CDR2: SGHAT and FQNNGV. V was cut by 1 base and J by 0 bases, with 6 bases left in between. The sequenced material came from PBMCs. The receptor comes from a man aged 40-49 years in good health and CMV-seropositive. The chain combines TRBV11-2 with TRBJ1-1; D call uncertain. CDR3 DNA sequence: TGTGCCAGCAGCTTAGGGCAGGTGAACACTGAAGCTTTCTTT. It is translated as CASSLGQVNTEAFF.